The 11 T cell receptor beta chains presented below share a single source sample, sequenced in a study of T-cell memory formation after mild COVID-19. TCRdb called the 5' RACE reads again in MiXCR, with one record for every CDR3 protein. This repertoire shows 200,000 to 250,000 distinct CDR3 sequences, over 8.5% found once; its top ten account for roughly a fifth. Sequenced: PBMCs or a T cell subset sorted from them (not recorded which). The receptors were sampled from a man aged 18 to 30 who had mild COVID-19 (a few samples of this study predate the infection). Cell type and time point are not known.

This clonotype occurred a few times. The chain uses TRBV7-2 and TRBJ2-7; no clear D gene. The V gene lost 1 base and the J gene lost 3 bases, with 7 bases spanning the gap. This CDR3 is 13 amino acids long. Germline assignment: CDR1 SGHTA and CDR2 FQGNSA. The CDR3 is CASSLERDYEQYV. CDR3 DNA sequence: TGTGCCAGCAGCTTAGAGCGTGACTACGAGCAGTACGTC.

This clonotype showed up many times. J is TRBJ1-5 and V is TRBV5-1, with D possibly matching TRBD1 (6 bases). Germline V gene lookup returns CDR1 SGHRS and CDR2 YFSETQ. The CDR3 covers 15 residues. Trimming left V 2 bases short and J 5 bases short, with 14 bases between. CDR3 loop: CASSFSGGLDQPQHF. The CDR3 DNA reads TGCGCCAGCAGCTTTTCGGGGGGCTTAGATCAGCCCCAGCATTTT. The whole variable domain, remainder taken from reference TRBV5-1 and TRBJ1-5, is KAGVTQTPRYLIKTRGQQVTLSCSPISGHRSVSWYQQTPGQGLQFLFEYFSETQRNKGNFPGRFSGRQFSNSRSEMNVSTLELGDSALYLCASSFSGGLDQPQHFGDGTRLSIL.

In this sample, this clonotype turned up a few times. The V gene is TRBV4-1, the J gene TRBJ2-1; D may be TRBD1 (6 bases). The V and J ends lost 4 bases and 3 bases respectively, with 13 bases between them. The CDR3 length is 15 residues. Germline V CDR1 and CDR2: MGHRA, YSYEKL. The chain's CDR3 is CASSPRQVNYNEQFF. Written as DNA, the CDR3 is TGCGCCAGCAGCCCCCGACAGGTTAACTACAATGAGCAGTTCTTC.

The chain combines TRBV6-1 with TRBJ2-3; 10 bases align to TRBD2. The V segment lost 3 bases and the J segment 4 bases; nucleotides outside the gene matches: 4. This CDR3 contains 15 residues. Germline CDR1 MNHNS, CDR2 SASEGT. Written as DNA, the CDR3 is TGTGCCAGCAGTGATACAGCGGGGGGGGCAGATACGCAGTATTTT. It encodes CASSDTAGGADTQYF.

This clonotype came up a few times. The rearrangement joins TRBV7-2 to TRBJ2-1; 11 nucleotides line up with TRBD2. Trimming cost V 9 bases and J 3 bases; bases outside gene matches: 1. Per the germline V gene, CDR1 is SGHTA and CDR2 is FQGNSA. The CDR3 loop spans 13 amino acids. The CDR3, as DNA: TGTGCCAGTGGACTAGCGGGCTACAATGAGCAGTTCTTC. Protein: CASGLAGYNEQFF.

The chain uses TRBV4-3 and TRBJ2-7; 8 bases fit TRBD1. CDR1 is LGHNA and CDR2 is YSLEER in the germline V gene. The V and J ends lost 1 base and 2 bases, in that order; junction bases with no gene match: 4. The CDR3 has 15 residues. Here the CDR3 DNA reads TGCGCCAGCAGCCAAGCGACAGGGGACACCTACGAGCAGTACTTC. Its translation: CASSQATGDTYEQYF.

There are a few counts of this clonotype. The chain has TRBV5-1 and TRBJ2-5; D is perhaps TRBD1 (5 bases). Per the germline V gene, CDR1 is SGHRS and CDR2 is YFSETQ. The CDR3 has 14 amino acids. V lost 0 bases to trimming and J lost 5 bases, with 11 bases between them. In DNA form, the CDR3 reads TGCGCCAGCAGCTTGGGGGGCAATGGGGAGACCCAGTACTTC. Its protein product is CASSLGGNGETQYF.

This clonotype was counted between two and nine times. The chain combines TRBV19 with TRBJ2-1, with 8 bases that match TRBD2. Unmatched junction bases numbered 11, after V lost 5 bases and J lost 8 bases. The germline gives CDR1 LNHDA, CDR2 SQIVND (reference sequence). CDR3 length equals 15 residues. CDR3 protein: CASSATDAGGYEQFF. The CDR3 nucleotides are TGTGCCAGTAGTGCGACCGACGCGGGAGGATATGAGCAGTTCTTC.

The chain joins TRBV4-1 to TRBJ2-1, with 14 nucleotides matching TRBD2. V lost 4 bases, J lost 7 bases, and 6 bases stayed unmatched. Per germline, CDR1 MGHRA and CDR2 YSYEKL. The CDR3 has 16 amino acids. The CDR3 region is CASSPGTSGGRNEQFF. In nucleotides, the CDR3 is TGCGCCAGCAGCCCGGGGACTAGCGGGGGACGTAATGAGCAGTTCTTC.

In its sample, this clonotype was seen a few times. The J gene is TRBJ2-7, the V gene TRBV6-5, with D perhaps matching TRBD2 (6 bases). Looked up from germline, CDR1 is MNHEY and CDR2 is SVGAGI. This CDR3 is built from 16 residues. V lost 6 bases and J 3 bases, leaving 21 bases between the germline ends. The CDR3 here is CASRPFRDSPYYEQYF. The DNA for the CDR3 is TGTGCCAGCAGACCTTTTAGGGACTCCCCCTACTACGAGCAGTACTTC.

The chain has TRBV2 and TRBJ1-2; D is unclear. CDR3 length: 13 amino acids. V lost 0 bases and J lost 8, with 10 bases in between. The germline V gene encodes CDR1 SNHLY and CDR2 FYNNEI. CDR3 in DNA: TGTGCCAGCAGTGAAGCGTCTCTGGGAGGCTACACCTTC. Amino acids: CASSEASLGGYTF.